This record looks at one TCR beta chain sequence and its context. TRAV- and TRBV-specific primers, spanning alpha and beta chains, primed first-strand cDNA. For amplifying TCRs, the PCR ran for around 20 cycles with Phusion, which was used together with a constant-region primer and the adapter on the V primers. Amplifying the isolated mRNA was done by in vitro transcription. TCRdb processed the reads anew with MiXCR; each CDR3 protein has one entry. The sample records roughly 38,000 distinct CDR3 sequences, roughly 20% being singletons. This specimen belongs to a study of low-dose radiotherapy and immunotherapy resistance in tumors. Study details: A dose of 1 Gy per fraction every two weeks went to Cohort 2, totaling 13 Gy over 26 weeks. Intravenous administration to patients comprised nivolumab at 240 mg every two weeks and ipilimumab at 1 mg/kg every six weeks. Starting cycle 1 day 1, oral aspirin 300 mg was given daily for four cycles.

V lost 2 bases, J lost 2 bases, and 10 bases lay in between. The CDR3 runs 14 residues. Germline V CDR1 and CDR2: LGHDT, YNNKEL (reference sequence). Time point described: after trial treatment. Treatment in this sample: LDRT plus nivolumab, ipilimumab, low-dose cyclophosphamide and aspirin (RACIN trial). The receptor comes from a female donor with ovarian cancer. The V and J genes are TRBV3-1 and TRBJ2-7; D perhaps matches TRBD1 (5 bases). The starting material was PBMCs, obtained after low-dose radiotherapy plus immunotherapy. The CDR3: CASSQSAGPYEQYF. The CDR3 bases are TGTGCCAGCAGCCAATCGGCAGGGCCCTACGAGCAGTACTTC.